The clone carrying this T cell receptor (beta chain) has at least ten counts. The data originate from a study of T cell repertoires in cytomegalovirus infection. Per germline, CDR1 MNHNS and CDR2 SASEGT. V lost 5 bases, J lost 5 bases, and 18 bases lay in between. The CDR3 length is 15 residues. TCRdb re-called the reads with MiXCR, one entry per CDR3 protein. The sample contains 680,000 or so distinct CDR3 sequences, 35% to 45% of which appear only once. V and J are TRBV6-1 and TRBJ2-5, with a weak D call TRBD2 (6 bases). The source is a human donor in good health (CMV status not recorded). Some clones in this sample may be carry-over from other donors' samples. Material for sequencing was PBMCs. In DNA form, the CDR3 reads TGTGCCAGCAGTCGGGCGGGGCCCCCGGGGGAGACCCAGTACTTC. It yields the protein CASSRAGPPGETQYF.